These 27 T cell receptor beta chains came from one sample sequenced in a study of blood T cell repertoires in COVID-19. TCRdb keeps only in-frame clones here, not all; method: immunoSEQ multiplex PCR. The sample comprises 35,000 to 45,000 clones, 70% to 90% of which are singletons, and approximately 13% rests with the top ten. Input material: peripheral blood. The receptors derive from a woman between 65 and 79 years old in a cohort sampled during active COVID-19.

V is TRBV10-2 and J is TRBJ2-3; 7 positions match TRBD2. CDR1 is WSHSY, CDR2 SAAADI, per germline. The junction had 5 bases not matched to a gene; V was cut back by 4 bases and J by 4 bases. The CDR3 has 14 residues. DNA of the CDR3: TGCGCCAGCAGTGCCCCGGGAGGACCAGATACGCAGTATTTT. Its translation: CASSAPGGPDTQYF.

Written as DNA, the CDR3 is TGTGCCACCGAGACAGATTCCTACGAGCAGTACTTC. The encoded protein is CATETDSYEQYF. The chain employs TRBV10-3 and TRBJ2-7, with a possible D match to TRBD1 (5 bases). CDR3 size: 12 residues. Between the trimmed V and J ends, which lost 10 bases and 1 base, there was a span of 11 bases. Germline-derived CDR1 and CDR2 are ENHRY and SYGVKD.

The chain couples TRBV28 to TRBJ2-1; D may be TRBD1 (5 bases). There are 16 residues in the CDR3. Germline V gene data show CDR1 as MDHEN and CDR2 as SYDVKM. The V end lost 2 bases, the J end lost 3 bases, and 14 bases lay between the germline ends. This chain's CDR3 is CASSLIGAGNYNEQFF. CDR3 nucleotide sequence: TGTGCCAGCAGTTTAATAGGGGCAGGGAACTACAATGAGCAGTTCTTC.

Written as DNA, the CDR3 is TGCAGCGTTGAGGTGGCGGGCGTCCAAGAGACCCAGTACTTC. It specifies CSVEVAGVQETQYF. The rearrangement joins TRBV29-1 to TRBJ2-5; D is perhaps TRBD2 (5 bases). V was shortened by 3 bases and J by 1 base, with 12 bases between the two germline ends. This CDR3 is 14 amino acids long. The germline CDR1 and CDR2 sequences are SQVTM and ANQGSEA. The variable domain in full, completed from reference TRBV29-1 and TRBJ2-5, reads SAVISQKPSRDICQRGTSLTIQCQVDSQVTMMFWYRQQPGQSLTLIATANQGSEATYESGFVIDKFPISRPNLTFSTLTVSNMSPEDSSIYLCSVEVAGVQETQYFGPGTRLLVL.

The chain carries TRBV11-2 and TRBJ2-5; D not certain. The V and J ends lost 5 bases and 2 bases respectively, with 3 bases between them. CDR1 is SGHAT, CDR2 FQNNGV, per germline. This CDR3 comprises 11 residues. DNA of the CDR3: TGTGCCAGCAGCCGTCAAGAGACCCAGTACTTC. It yields the protein CASSRQETQYF. The full variable domain, completed using reference TRBV11-2 and TRBJ2-5, is EAGVAQSPRYKIIEKRQSVAFWCNPISGHATLYWYQQILGQGPKLLIQFQNNGVVDDSQLPKDRFSAERLKGVDSTLKIQPAKLEDSAVYLCASSRQETQYFGPGTRLLVL.

This clone was recorded a few times. This sequence joins TRBV5-1 and TRBJ1-4; 7 bases fit TRBD1. The CDR3 loop spans 14 amino acids. The germline V gene encodes CDR1 SGHRS and CDR2 YFSETQ. V was clipped by 1 base and J by 4 bases; unmatched bases: 1. CDR3 nucleotides: TGCGCCAGCAGCTTGAGGGGGCTTAATGAAAAACTGTTTTTT. It encodes CASSLRGLNEKLFF. Full variable domain (missing parts from reference TRBV5-1 and TRBJ1-4): KAGVTQTPRYLIKTRGQQVTLSCSPISGHRSVSWYQQTPGQGLQFLFEYFSETQRNKGNFPGRFSGRQFSNSRSEMNVSTLELGDSALYLCASSLRGLNEKLFFGSGTQLSVL.

This clone was counted between two and nine times. CDR3 sequence (DNA): TGCGCCAGCAACCTCGGGACAGAACCTTTTCGTAGCAATCAGCCCCAGCATTTT. Translated: CASNLGTEPFRSNQPQHF. The V and J genes are TRBV5-1 and TRBJ1-5, with 7 bases identical to TRBD1. Losses at the gene ends were 6 bases for V and 0 bases for J; bases not matched to a gene: 15. The CDR3 contains 18 residues. Germline assignment: CDR1 SGHRS and CDR2 YFSETQ.

The chain couples TRBV28 to TRBJ1-2; D may be TRBD1 (6 bases). In germline, CDR1 is MDHEN, CDR2 SYDVKM. The CDR3 sequence is 13 residues long. The V and J ends lost 5 bases and 4 bases respectively, with 11 bases between them. CDR3 bases: TGTGCCAGCAGTCCTCCGGACAGCTATGGCTACACCTTC. Amino acids: CASSPPDSYGYTF.

Only one count was recorded for this clone. CDR3 sequence reads: CASSIGLAGLTQETQYF. The CDR3 nucleotides are TGTGCCAGTAGTATTGGACTAGCGGGCCTAACCCAAGAGACCCAGTACTTC. The V gene is TRBV19, the J gene TRBJ2-5; 11 bases are shared with TRBD2. The trim removed 3 bases at V and 1 base at J, leaving 7 bases unmatched. There are 17 residues in the CDR3. Germline V lookup: CDR1 LNHDA, CDR2 SQIVND (reference sequence).

In this sample, this clone turned up once. The rearrangement links TRBV15 to TRBJ2-2; 11 bases agree with TRBD2. V gave up 1 base and J gave up 3 bases; unmatched junction bases: 7. The germline gives CDR1 LNHNV, CDR2 YYDKDF (reference sequence). The CDR3 has 18 amino acids. The DNA for the CDR3 is TGTGCCACCAGCAGAGCCGTAGCGGGAGGGTACCACACCGGGGAGCTGTTTTTT. It encodes CATSRAVAGGYHTGELFF.

The chain recombines TRBV2 with TRBJ1-2; 9 bases agree with TRBD1. Looked up from germline, CDR1 is SNHLY and CDR2 is FYNNEI. The CDR3 is made up of 14 amino acids. V was clipped by 2 bases and J by 6 bases; unmatched bases: 4. Here the CDR3 reads CASSERDRAHGYTF. In nucleotides, the CDR3 is TGTGCCAGCAGTGAACGGGACAGGGCGCATGGCTACACCTTC.

This chain joins TRBV7-2 and TRBJ1-4; D possibly corresponds to TRBD1 (5 bases). The germline V gene has CDR1 SGHTA and CDR2 FQGNSA. The CDR3 covers 14 residues. V was shortened by 5 bases and J by 0 bases, with 7 bases between the two germline ends. The CDR3 region has the DNA TGTGCCAGCAGCCCGACAGCAACTAATGAAAAACTGTTTTTT. Its protein is CASSPTATNEKLFF.

V gene TRBV28 combines with J gene TRBJ2-7; TRBD1 matches 8 bases. Trimming at V came to 2 bases and at J to 3 bases, leaving 6 bases not matched to a gene. The CDR3 sequence is 15 residues long. Germline V CDR1 and CDR2: MDHEN, SYDVKM. CDR3 region: CASSLAGGPFYEQYF. The CDR3, as DNA: TGTGCCAGCAGTTTAGCAGGGGGCCCTTTCTACGAGCAGTACTTC.

The sample holds a few counts of this clone. V gene TRBV11-2 combines with J gene TRBJ2-3; 10 bases agree with TRBD1. The length of the CDR3 is 17 residues. The germline CDR1 and CDR2 sequences are SGHAT and FQNNGV. With V trimmed by 5 bases and J by 4 bases, 12 bases remained unmatched. The CDR3 bases are TGTGCCAGCAGCCTCGAATTAGGGACAGGGGAGGCAGATACGCAGTATTTT. Its protein product is CASSLELGTGEADTQYF.

The chain links TRBV11-2 to TRBJ2-1, with TRBD2 matching over 11 bases. This CDR3 is 15 amino acids long. V shed 3 bases and J 3 bases; nucleotides not matched to a gene: 1. Germline CDR1 is SGHAT and CDR2 is FQNNGV. The CDR3 loop is CASSLGLAVYNEQFF. Here the CDR3 DNA reads TGTGCCAGCAGCTTGGGACTAGCGGTCTACAATGAGCAGTTCTTC.

The DNA for the CDR3 is TGTGCCTGGATAGACATTCCTAGCTACTCCTACGAGCAGTACTTC. It translates to CAWIDIPSYSYEQYF. The J gene is TRBJ2-7, the V gene TRBV30; possibly TRBD2 for D (5 bases). This CDR3 comprises 15 residues. Trimming stripped 4 bases from V and 0 bases from J, with 16 bases between. CDR1 and CDR2 (germline): GTSNPN, SVGIG (reference sequence).

The V gene is TRBV2, the J gene TRBJ1-5; 8 bases align to TRBD1. Unmatched junction bases numbered 15, after V lost 5 bases and J lost 9 bases. The CDR3 spans 16 residues. Germline CDR1 and CDR2: SNHLY and FYNNEI. CDR3 region: CASSFTGGQSVTPQHF. The CDR3 DNA reads as TGTGCCAGCAGTTTCACAGGGGGACAGAGCGTGACGCCCCAGCATTTT.

The gene calls are TRBV7-8 and TRBJ1-3; 7 bases are shared with TRBD1. Germline CDR1 is SGHVS and CDR2 is FQNEAQ. With 1 base clipped from V and 5 bases from J, the junction kept 2 bases outside the gene matches. This CDR3 has 14 residues. The CDR3 loop is CASSLDRGRNTIYF. The CDR3 DNA reads as TGTGCCAGCAGCTTAGACAGGGGCAGAAACACCATATATTTT.

In this sample, this clone turned up once. The chain joins TRBV30 to TRBJ2-5; possibly TRBD1 for D (6 bases). V shed 3 bases and J shed 2 bases, with 13 bases lying between them. The CDR3 loop spans 14 amino acids. The V gene's germline CDR1 is GTSNPN and CDR2 SVGIG (reference sequence). The CDR3 protein is CAWSLRTAQETQYF. Written as DNA, the CDR3 is TGTGCCTGGAGCCTTAGGACAGCGCAAGAGACCCAGTACTTC.

The chain recombines TRBV20-1 with TRBJ1-1; D remains ambiguous. Germline V CDR1 and CDR2: DFQATT, SNEGSKA (reference sequence). With 0 bases removed from V and 11 bases from J, the gap between germline ends came to 10 bases. CDR3 length: 11 amino acids. The CDR3 loop is CSARDRGMAFF. In DNA, the CDR3 is TGCAGTGCTAGAGACCGGGGAATGGCTTTCTTT.

The rearrangement links TRBV10-3 to TRBJ2-1, with TRBD2 matching 15 bases. This CDR3 has 16 residues. Germline lookup yields CDR1 ENHRY and CDR2 SYGVKD. Trimming removed 5 bases from V and 7 bases from J; junction bases left unmatched: 6. The CDR3 DNA reads TGTGCCATCAGTCTCGGACTAGCGGGAGGGGAGAATGAGCAGTTCTTC. Encoded protein: CAISLGLAGGENEQFF.

The gene calls are TRBV5-4 and TRBJ1-4, with TRBD1 matching 9 bases. Germline assignment: CDR1 SGHNT and CDR2 YYREEE (reference sequence). The CDR3 is made up of 15 amino acids. Trimming at V came to 7 bases and at J to 2 bases, leaving 6 bases not matched to a gene. Here the CDR3 DNA reads TGTGCCAGCCGGCATGGACAGGGGACTAATGAAAAACTGTTTTTT. Translating gives CASRHGQGTNEKLFF.

The chain recombines TRBV5-1 with TRBJ1-1, with 7 bases matching TRBD1. Trimming took 4 bases from V and 0 from J; bases not matched to a gene: 12. In germline, CDR1 is SGHRS, CDR2 YFSETQ. This CDR3 contains 17 residues. CDR3 in amino acids: CASSRIFQGGMNTEAFF. The CDR3 coding sequence is TGCGCCAGCAGCCGGATTTTTCAGGGGGGTATGAACACTGAAGCTTTCTTT.

As DNA, the CDR3 is TGTGCCAGCAGCCAAATTGGACTAGCGGGCGACAATGAGCAGTTCTTC. Protein: CASSQIGLAGDNEQFF. The chain combines TRBV14 with TRBJ2-1, with 11 bases aligning to TRBD2. Germline-derived CDR1 and CDR2 are SGHDN and FVKESK. This CDR3 is built from 16 residues. V lost 2 bases to trimming and J lost 5 bases; unmatched junction nucleotides: 5.

V and J are TRBV1 and TRBJ2-4; no check of the table's D call, TRBD2, against the DNA was made. TRBV1 is deemed a pseudogene. There are 13 residues in the CDR3. The CDR3 nucleotides are TGCACCAGCAGCTCAGGACTAGCGGTTCTTCAGTACTTC. Translation: CTSSSGLAVLQYF.

The chain has TRBV6-1 and TRBJ2-5, with no clear D. V was shortened by 0 bases and J by 5 bases, with 22 bases between the two germline ends. Germline CDR1 is MNHNS and CDR2 is SASEGT. CDR3 length: 18 residues. CDR3 amino acids: CASSEALERGRRRETQYF. In nucleotides, the CDR3 is TGTGCCAGCAGTGAAGCCCTGGAGCGCGGCCGACGGCGGGAGACCCAGTACTTC.

The chain has TRBV3-1 (or the pseudogene TRBV3-2) and TRBJ1-2; no firm D call. The CDR3 contains 14 residues. V was pared by 0 bases and J by 2 bases, with 7 bases between. Looked up from germline, CDR1 is LGHDT and CDR2 is YNNKEL (reference sequence). The CDR3 spells CASSQDNGNYGYTF. The DNA for the CDR3 is TGTGCCAGCAGCCAAGATAACGGGAACTATGGCTACACCTTC.